Listed below are T cell receptor beta chains from one sample, sequenced in a study of blood T cell repertoires in COVID-19. The table came from immunoSEQ multiplex PCR; TCRdb's copy has only in-frame clones and leaves some out. This table holds over 200,000 clones, over 80% found once. The sequencing input was peripheral blood. The receptor set was obtained from a human donor in a cohort sampled during active COVID-19. Each CDR3 is given with its conserved first and last residue. The D gene is left open where the match is weak. Not every row has a clone size; where given, it reads once, few, many or a size class.

clone_size,j_call,v_call,d_call,cdr3_aa,cdr3_nt
-,TRBJ2-1,TRBV19,-,CASSMFGREHNEQFF,TGTGCCAGTAGTATGTTCGGCAGGGAACACAATGAGCAGTTCTTC
once,TRBJ1-1,TRBV5-6,-,CASSPRRGPIGNTEAFF,TGTGCCAGCAGCCCCCGGCGGGGGCCGATTGGGAACACTGAAGCTTTCTTT
-,TRBJ1-3,TRBV2,-,CASSIQGPGNTIYF,TGTGCCAGCAGCATACAGGGCCCTGGAAACACCATATATTTT
many,TRBJ2-7,TRBV6-2/TRBV6-3,TRBD2,CASSFVAGGYEQYF,TGTGCCAGCAGTTTCGTTGCGGGAGGGTACGAGCAGTACTTC
-,TRBJ2-6,TRBV2,-,CASRRGTPISGANVLTF,TGTGCCAGCAGGAGAGGGACACCTATCTCTGGGGCCAACGTCCTGACTTTC
-,TRBJ2-2,TRBV7-9,TRBD2,CASSLGLANTGELFF,TGTGCCAGCAGCTTAGGACTAGCCAACACCGGGGAGCTGTTTTTT
-,TRBJ2-7,TRBV19,-,CASSIQAAVHEQYF,TGTGCCAGTAGTATCCAAGCCGCCGTCCACGAGCAGTACTTC
-,TRBJ2-7,TRBV7-2,TRBD1,CASSTRTGGSYEQYF,TGTGCCAGCAGCACTCGGACAGGGGGCTCCTACGAGCAGTACTTC
-,TRBJ2-4,TRBV28,TRBD2,CASSLTGGNIQYF,TGTGCCAGCAGTTTAACGGGGGGAAACATTCAGTACTTC
-,TRBJ2-1,TRBV3-1/TRBV3-2,-,CASSQDRTVSYNEQFF,TGTGCCAGCAGCCAAGATCGGACAGTTTCCTACAATGAGCAGTTCTTC
-,TRBJ2-3,TRBV9,TRBD2,CASSVPSGPTDTQYF,TGTGCCAGCAGCGTCCCTAGCGGTCCCACAGATACGCAGTATTTT
-,TRBJ1-1,TRBV28,TRBD1,CASSLLGQPNTEAFF,TGTGCCAGCAGTTTATTGGGACAGCCGAACACTGAAGCTTTCTTT
-,TRBJ1-5,TRBV6-5,TRBD1,CASSYGTGDQPQHF,TGTGCCAGCAGCTATGGGACAGGGGATCAGCCCCAGCATTTT
once,TRBJ1-5,TRBV18,TRBD1,CASSPWIQGGWVWQPQHF,TGTGCCAGCTCACCATGGATACAGGGGGGGTGGGTATGGCAGCCCCAGCATTTT
-,TRBJ2-3,TRBV7-2,-,CASSLLTSDTQYF,TGTGCCAGCAGCTTATTGACTTCAGATACGCAGTATTTT
-,TRBJ2-7,TRBV25-1,-,CASSEKPGEQYF,TGTGCCAGCAGTGAAAAGCCGGGCGAGCAGTACTTC
-,TRBJ1-3,TRBV9,TRBD1,CASSVAETGAAGNTIYF,TGTGCCAGCAGCGTAGCCGAGACAGGGGCAGCTGGAAACACCATATATTTT
once,TRBJ1-5,TRBV3-1/TRBV3-2,-,CASSPQTVQQPQHF,TGTGCCAGCAGCCCCCAGACAGTCCAGCAGCCCCAGCATTTT
-,TRBJ2-2,TRBV10-3,-,CAISPSGTFNTGELFF,TGTGCCATCAGTCCGAGTGGGACTTTCAACACCGGGGAGCTGTTTTTT
-,TRBJ2-7,TRBV7-9,TRBD1,CASSPRDRPSYEQYF,TGTGCCAGCAGCCCCCGGGACAGGCCCTCCTACGAGCAGTACTTC
-,TRBJ2-7,TRBV28,TRBD2,CASRLTSGRFSYEQYF,TGTGCCAGCAGGCTTACTAGCGGGAGGTTCTCCTACGAGCAGTACTTC
-,TRBJ2-7,TRBV19,TRBD1,CASRGGIDEQYF,TGTGCCAGTAGAGGGGGCATCGACGAGCAGTACTTC
-,TRBJ1-1,TRBV28,-,CASSSRGYTEAFF,TGTGCCAGCTCTTCCAGGGGATACACTGAAGCTTTCTTT
once,TRBJ2-1,TRBV11-2,-,CASNPRSSNEQFF,TGTGCCAGCAACCCTAGGAGCTCCAATGAGCAGTTCTTC
-,TRBJ2-7,TRBV4-3,TRBD2,CASSQDLSGGYEQYF,TGCGCCAGCAGCCAAGATCTCTCGGGAGGATACGAGCAGTACTTC
-,TRBJ1-5,TRBV3-1/TRBV3-2,-,CASSQEGYSNQPQHF,TGTGCCAGCAGCCAGGAGGGTTATAGCAATCAGCCCCAGCATTTT
-,TRBJ2-6,TRBV5-4,-,CASSPAGSGANVLTF,TGTGCCAGCAGCCCGGCGGGATCTGGGGCCAACGTCCTGACTTTC
-,TRBJ2-7,TRBV18,TRBD2,CASSPPVWTSGYEQYF,TGTGCCAGCTCACCACCAGTTTGGACTAGCGGTTACGAGCAGTACTTC
-,TRBJ2-7,TRBV11-3,TRBD1,CASSLGTGDGYEQYF,TGTGCCAGCAGCTTGGGGACAGGGGACGGCTACGAGCAGTACTTC
-,TRBJ1-5,TRBV28,-,CASSPNSGARPQHF,TGTGCCAGCAGCCCTAATTCAGGGGCTCGGCCCCAGCATTTT
-,TRBJ1-2,TRBV7-2,-,CASSSSTGSGYGYTF,TGTGCCAGCAGCTCTTCGACAGGCTCGGGCTATGGCTACACCTTC
-,TRBJ2-1,TRBV10-3,TRBD1,CAIGGQGVYNEQFF,TGTGCCATCGGGGGACAGGGTGTTTACAATGAGCAGTTCTTC
-,TRBJ2-6,TRBV5-4,-,CASSLNRGGGANVLTF,TGTGCCAGCAGCCTTAACAGGGGAGGTGGGGCCAACGTCCTGACTTTC
once,TRBJ2-7,TRBV30,TRBD2,CAWTPTGLAGGLSPEQYF,TGTGCCTGGACCCCAACCGGGCTAGCGGGAGGGCTCTCCCCCGAGCAGTACTTC
once,TRBJ1-5,TRBV7-8,TRBD1,CASSLERQGANQPQHF,TGTGCCAGCAGCTTAGAAAGACAGGGGGCTAATCAGCCCCAGCATTTT
-,TRBJ1-3,TRBV18,-,CASSPPAGYTIYF,TGTGCCAGCTCACCACCGGCGGGGTACACCATATATTTT
-,TRBJ1-1,TRBV4-3,-,CASSQVGGPNTEAFF,TGCGCCAGCAGCCAAGTTGGGGGCCCCAACACTGAAGCTTTCTTT
-,TRBJ2-5,TRBV11-2,-,CASSFAGETQYF,TGTGCCAGCAGCTTCGCGGGAGAGACCCAGTACTTC
-,TRBJ1-2,TRBV27,TRBD1,CASSPRTGLYGYTF,TGTGCCAGCAGCCCCCGGACAGGGCTTTATGGCTACACCTTC
-,TRBJ2-7,TRBV28,TRBD1,CASRPTGGLGTYEQYF,TGTGCCAGCAGACCGACAGGGGGCTTAGGAACCTACGAGCAGTACTTC
-,TRBJ2-7,TRBV7-6,-,CASSLGGGANEQYF,TGTGCCAGCAGCTTAGGAGGAGGGGCAAACGAGCAGTACTTC
-,TRBJ2-7,TRBV5-5,-,CASRDTYYEQYF,TGTGCCAGCAGGGACACTTACTACGAGCAGTACTTC
-,TRBJ1-1,TRBV7-3,TRBD1,CASSPSRDRDTEAFF,TGTGCCAGCAGCCCCTCCCGGGACAGGGATACTGAAGCTTTCTTT
-,TRBJ2-7,TRBV10-3,TRBD2,CAISEGGTRLYEQYF,TGTGCCATCAGTGAAGGGGGGACTAGATTATACGAGCAGTACTTC
-,TRBJ1-1,TRBV18,TRBD1,CASSPSGQVLNTEAFF,TGTGCCAGCTCACCCTCGGGACAGGTGTTGAACACTGAAGCTTTCTTT
-,TRBJ2-1,TRBV7-2,-,CASSLTATKWNEQFF,TGTGCCAGCAGCTTAACCGCGACTAAATGGAATGAGCAGTTCTTC